This T cell receptor (beta chain) was retrieved from a study of Ad26.COV2.S vaccination and SARS-CoV-2 variants. Turning to the study itself: Vaccine-arm donor from the placebo-controlled COV1001 Ad26.COV2.S trial. Recipients of Ad26.COV2.S got it intramuscularly, once or twice 56 days apart. Study-wide results and caveats: There was a possibility that the TCR breadth and depth analyses underestimated total T cell responses. Spike-specific TCR breadth ran higher among vaccine recipients than placebo recipients.

Concerning this clone: Its specificity is not known.

CDR3 length: 15 residues. Trimming stripped 0 bases from V and 5 bases from J, with 14 bases between. Per germline, CDR1 MNHEY and CDR2 SMNVEV (reference sequence). Treatment reported: about 20 received Ad26.COV2.S at low or high dose, single or two shots; about 5 received placebo; per-sample allocation not given. Day 63 following the first vaccine or placebo injection was when the samples were taken. Sequencing was performed with immunoSEQ multiplex PCR; in TCRdb, only in-frame clones are kept and a portion is missing. The sample shows around 450,000 clones, 80% to 95% of them seen only once. The receptor was isolated from a person aged 18 to 59 who received the Ad26.COV2.S COVID-19 vaccine or a placebo. The genes are TRBV27 and TRBJ2-7; D could derive from TRBD1 or TRBD2 (5 bases each). Sequenced material: peripheral blood, taken in a trial of Ad26.COV2.S vaccine versus placebo. This chain's CDR3 is CASSLSGWGRDEQYF. CDR3 coding DNA: TGTGCCAGCAGTTTATCTGGGTGGGGGAGAGACGAGCAGTACTTC.